The T cell receptor beta chain described here comes from a study of identifying expanded T cells in peripheral blood. The CDR3 extends over 14 amino acids. V gave up 3 bases and J gave up 1 base, with 6 bases separating them. Germline-derived CDR1 and CDR2 are KGHSH and LQKENI. Only in-frame clones appear in the TCRdb table, and some are missing; sequencing was by immunoSEQ multiplex PCR. Seen here are over 90,000 clones, around 90% observed once, and the top ten hold approximately 5%. During the collection period, no donor immune events like infections were recorded. To note about this clone: Its antigen is still unknown.

Whole-study results and caveats: Approximately 1.2 clones differed between technical replicates, versus around 15 and 19 over time.

The chain recombines TRBV18 with TRBJ2-2; TRBD1 might be the D (6 bases). The source material was blood. The TCR originated in a person aged 18 to 70 in good health. CDR3 sequence (DNA): TGTGCCAGCTCACCGGACAGGAACACCGGGGAGCTGTTTTTT. This codes for CASSPDRNTGELFF.